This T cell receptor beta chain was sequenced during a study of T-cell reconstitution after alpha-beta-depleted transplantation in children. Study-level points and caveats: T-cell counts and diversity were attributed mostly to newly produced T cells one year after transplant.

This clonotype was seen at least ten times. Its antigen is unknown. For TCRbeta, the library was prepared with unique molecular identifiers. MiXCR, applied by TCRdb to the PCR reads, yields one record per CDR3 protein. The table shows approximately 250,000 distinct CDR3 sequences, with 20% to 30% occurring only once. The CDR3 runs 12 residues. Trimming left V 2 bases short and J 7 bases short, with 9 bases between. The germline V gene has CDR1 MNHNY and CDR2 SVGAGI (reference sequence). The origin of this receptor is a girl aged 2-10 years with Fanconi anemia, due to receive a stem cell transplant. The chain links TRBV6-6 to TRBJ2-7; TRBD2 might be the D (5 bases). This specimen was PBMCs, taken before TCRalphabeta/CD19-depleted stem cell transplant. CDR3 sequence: CASSYRAEEQYF. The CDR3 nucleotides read TGTGCCAGCAGTTACAGAGCGGAGGAGCAGTACTTC.